A single TCR beta chain is shown here with its context. No antigen is known for it. A read error may produce the germline difference seen at one junction end. These data belong to a study of cytomegalovirus exposure and HLA in healthy donors. This CDR3 has 15 amino acids. The germline V gene encodes CDR1 SSHAT and CDR2 FNYEAQ (reference sequence). Primers included in the PCR were 60 Vbeta and 13 Jbeta primers. Method: immunoSEQ multiplex PCR; TCRdb's copy keeps in-frame clones and lacks some. The sample has under 250,000 clones, approximately 87% seen once. Study-wide results and caveats: Among the sequence variants, a highly shared cluster was likely an artifact of sequencing. An analysis was carried out later, and it reportedly showed fewer N-insertions in an Asian-associated ancestry cluster than the approximately 700-donor mean. In a later analysis, HLA-C alleles had the fewest associated TCRs, DRB1 alleles the most.

Sequencing was performed on PBMCs. This TCR came from a human donor in good health. V usage is TRBV7-7 and J usage is TRBJ2-7; the match to TRBD1 covers 7 bases. The CDR3 DNA reads TGTGCTAGCAGCGCAGGACAGGCTGAGACCTACGAGCAGTACTTC. This gives the protein CASSAGQAETYEQYF.